The 21 T cell receptor beta chains listed next were all sequenced from one sample in a study of response to subunit inactivated influenza vaccine. TCRdb fed the RT-PCR reads into MiXCR, producing one record per CDR3 protein. The table records about 580,000 distinct CDR3 sequences, 14% of them present only once. The sequencing used PBMCs from blood, collected roughly 12 days after vaccination. The receptors come from a man in his forties or fifties who received an inactivated influenza vaccine.

As to this clonotype: One end of the junction fails to match germline, which may point to a read error. This chain links TRBV9 with TRBJ2-5; D remains ambiguous. This CDR3 has 11 residues. CDR1 is SGDLS, CDR2 YYNGEE, per germline. The CDR3 here is CASSAKETHYF. The CDR3 DNA reads TGTGCCAGCAGCGCGAAGGAGACCCACTACTTC.

The chain carries TRBV6-6 and TRBJ2-1; D is uncertain. Trimming shortened V by 3 bases and J by 5 bases, and 8 bases separated the two germline ends. Looked up from germline, CDR1 is MNHNY and CDR2 is SVGAGI (reference sequence). CDR3 length equals 13 residues. CDR3 amino acids: CASSYLGNNEQFF. DNA of the CDR3: TGTGCCAGCAGTTATCTGGGGAACAATGAGCAGTTCTTC.

This clonotype was seen ten or more times. The chain has TRBV7-9 and TRBJ2-1, with D perhaps given as TRBD1 or TRBD2 (5 bases each). Germline CDR1 is SEHNR and CDR2 is FQNEAQ (reference sequence). V was trimmed by 1 base and J by 9 bases, leaving 13 bases between them. The CDR3 totals 14 residues. Written as DNA, the CDR3 is TGTGCCAGCAGCTTAGATGGGACCTCGGGTGAGCAGTTCTTC. It translates to CASSLDGTSGEQFF.

V gene TRBV2 combines with J gene TRBJ1-4, with D possibly being TRBD1 (5 bases). The CDR3 extends over 14 amino acids. V lost 3 bases and J 4 bases, leaving 9 bases between the germline ends. In germline, CDR1 is SNHLY, CDR2 FYNNEI. The DNA of the CDR3 is TGTGCCAGCAGTGAGCACAGGAATAATGAAAAACTGTTTTTT. Amino acid sequence: CASSEHRNNEKLFF.

In its sample, this clonotype was seen a few times. V is TRBV9 and J is TRBJ2-1; TRBD1 is a possible D gene (5 bases). From germline, CDR1 is SGDLS and CDR2 YYNGEE. Trimming stripped 3 bases from V and 9 bases from J, with 16 bases between. The CDR3 consists of 14 residues. The CDR3 reads CASSAGHGWVEQFF. The CDR3 DNA is TGTGCCAGCAGCGCAGGACACGGTTGGGTTGAGCAGTTCTTC.

The V and J genes are TRBV4-1 and TRBJ2-4; no firm D call. From germline, CDR1 is MGHRA and CDR2 YSYEKL. V was cut by 3 bases and J by 3 bases, with 21 bases left in between. The CDR3 length is 18 residues. The CDR3 reads CASSQLSLGSWVKNIQYF. Written as DNA, the CDR3 is TGCGCCAGCAGCCAGCTCAGTTTGGGCAGCTGGGTCAAAAACATTCAGTACTTC.

This sequence joins TRBV13 and TRBJ2-1; D is undetermined. V gave up 0 bases and J gave up 0 bases, with 9 bases separating them. The CDR3 spans 16 residues. The germline CDR1 and CDR2 sequences are PRHDT and FYEKMQ (reference sequence). The CDR3 sequence is CASSLGEGPSYNEQFF. CDR3 sequence (DNA): TGTGCCAGCAGCTTAGGCGAAGGACCCTCCTACAATGAGCAGTTCTTC. Variable domain in full (rest from reference TRBV13 and TRBJ2-1): AAGVIQSPRHLIKEKRETATLKCYPIPRHDTVYWYQQGPGQDPQFLISFYEKMQSDKGSIPDRFSAQQFSDYHSELNMSSLELGDSALYFCASSLGEGPSYNEQFFGPGTRLTVL.

The chain is built from TRBV7-2 and TRBJ2-7; 12 positions match TRBD2. Germline-derived CDR1 and CDR2 are SGHTA and FQGNSA. There are 15 residues in the CDR3. J gave up 5 bases and V 4 bases, and 6 bases lay outside the gene matches. CDR3 residues: CASSSWTSGANEQYF. The CDR3 bases are TGTGCCAGCAGCTCCTGGACTAGCGGGGCGAACGAGCAGTACTTC.

This clonotype was seen a few times. The chain is built from TRBV25-1 and TRBJ2-2; 10 nucleotides agree with TRBD1. Germline CDR1 is MGHDK and CDR2 is SYGVNS. The CDR3 covers 12 residues. The trim removed 8 bases at V and 8 bases at J, leaving 2 bases unmatched. CDR3 in amino acids: CASGTGAGELFF. The CDR3 region has the DNA TGTGCCAGCGGGACAGGGGCTGGGGAGCTGTTTTTT.

The genes are TRBV6-1 and TRBJ2-1; D is ambiguous. Germline CDR1 MNHNS, CDR2 SASEGT. V gave up 6 bases and J gave up 0 bases, with 9 bases separating them. The CDR3 spans 14 residues. CDR3 sequence: CASRPQSSYNEQFF. In DNA, the CDR3 is TGTGCCAGCAGGCCTCAGAGCTCCTACAATGAGCAGTTCTTC.

This clonotype was detected many times. This sequence joins TRBV4-2 and TRBJ2-7; TRBD2 matches 10 bases. The germline V gene has CDR1 LGHNA and CDR2 YNFKEQ. The length of the CDR3 is 15 residues. V shed 0 bases and J 3 bases; nucleotides not matched to a gene: 2. Here the CDR3 reads CASSQDLAGVYEQYF. DNA of the CDR3: TGTGCCAGCAGCCAAGATCTAGCGGGAGTCTACGAGCAGTACTTC.

V usage is TRBV6-5 and J usage is TRBJ1-1, with D uncertain. V was shortened by 2 bases and J by 4 bases, with 8 bases between the two germline ends. The CDR3 is 13 residues long. Germline values: CDR1 MNHEY, CDR2 SVGAGI. The CDR3 DNA follows: TGTGCCAGCAGTTACGTCTTGAGCACTGAAGCTTTCTTT. This translates into CASSYVLSTEAFF.

This chain links TRBV25-1 with TRBJ2-1; 14 nucleotides agree with TRBD2. The germline gives CDR1 MGHDK, CDR2 SYGVNS. CDR3 length: 17 residues. J was trimmed by 7 bases and V by 7 bases; bases with no gene match: 12. The DNA of the CDR3 is TGTGCCAGCAATGGACTAGCGGGAGGCCTCTTAGATAATGAGCAGTTCTTC. Its translation: CASNGLAGGLLDNEQFF.

There are a few counts of this clonotype. The V gene is TRBV20-1, the J gene TRBJ2-7, with TRBD2 matching over 9 bases. The germline CDR1 and CDR2 sequences are DFQATT and SNEGSKA (reference sequence). The ends lost 6 bases at V and 0 bases at J; junction bases unmatched: 3. CDR3 size: 13 residues. The chain's CDR3 is CSALSGSSYEQYF. In DNA, the CDR3 is TGCAGTGCGCTTAGCGGGAGCTCCTACGAGCAGTACTTC.

This clonotype came up a few times. The chain carries TRBV20-1 and TRBJ2-7, with D maybe TRBD1 (6 bases). CDR1 and CDR2 from the germline V gene are DFQATT and SNEGSKA (reference sequence). V gave up 4 bases and J gave up 1 base, with 14 bases separating them. The CDR3 spans 14 residues. The CDR3 is CSAMDTGKSYEQYF. CDR3 sequence (DNA): TGCAGTGCTATGGATACAGGGAAATCCTACGAGCAGTACTTC.

This clonotype was counted a few times. The chain's CDR3 is CASSYDAGELFF. The CDR3 DNA sequence: TGTGCCAGCAGTTACGACGCCGGGGAGCTGTTTTTT. The gene calls are TRBV6-2 or TRBV6-3 and TRBJ2-2; no definite D call. The germline V gene encodes CDR1 MNHEY and CDR2 SVGEGT. Trimming stripped 2 bases from V and 6 bases from J, with 4 bases between. The CDR3 has 12 amino acids.

The chain combines TRBV3-1 with TRBJ2-1, with TRBD1 identical over 7 bases. Trimming removed 4 bases from V and 11 bases from J; junction bases left unmatched: 8. CDR3 length: 13 amino acids. Germline CDR1 LGHDT, CDR2 YNNKEL (reference sequence). CDR3 in DNA: TGTGCCAGCAGCCTAGGCCCGGGACAGCAGCAGTTCTTC. This gives the protein CASSLGPGQQQFF.

The chain carries TRBV4-1 and TRBJ2-1; TRBD1 or TRBD2 may be the D gene (5 bases each). The V end was cut by 4 bases, the J end by 2 bases, with 15 bases between. The length of the CDR3 is 16 residues. Germline loops: CDR1 MGHRA, CDR2 YSYEKL. The CDR3 region is CASSRKTGGTYNEQFF. CDR3 DNA: TGCGCCAGCAGCCGAAAGACTGGGGGAACCTACAATGAGCAGTTCTTC.

The V call is TRBV2, the J call TRBJ1-4, with 8 bases aligning to TRBD1. The CDR3 extends over 14 amino acids. Germline V gene lookup returns CDR1 SNHLY and CDR2 FYNNEI. With V trimmed by 10 bases and J by 4 bases, 8 bases remained unmatched. The CDR3 DNA reads as TGTGCCACCCAGAGGGACAGGTTTAATGAAAAACTGTTTTTT. It codes for CATQRDRFNEKLFF.

Remarks on this clonotype: The junction departs from germline at one end; a sequencing error may be responsible. The CDR3, as DNA: TGTGCCACCAGCTTAATCGGACAGGGAGGCACAGATACGCAGTATTTT. Amino acid sequence: CATSLIGQGGTDTQYF. The chain combines TRBV11-2 with TRBJ2-3, with 8 bases fitting TRBD1. CDR3 length: 16 amino acids. Germline-derived CDR1 and CDR2 are SGHAT and FQNNGV.

In its sample, this clonotype was seen a few times. The chain links TRBV19 to TRBJ2-1; D tentatively reads TRBD1 or TRBD2 (5 bases each). V was trimmed by 5 bases and J by 5 bases, leaving 13 bases between them. There are 14 residues in the CDR3. In germline, CDR1 is LNHDA, CDR2 SQIVND (reference sequence). The CDR3 sequence is CASSSGTINNEQFF. As DNA, the CDR3 is TGTGCCAGTAGTTCCGGGACCATAAACAATGAGCAGTTCTTC.